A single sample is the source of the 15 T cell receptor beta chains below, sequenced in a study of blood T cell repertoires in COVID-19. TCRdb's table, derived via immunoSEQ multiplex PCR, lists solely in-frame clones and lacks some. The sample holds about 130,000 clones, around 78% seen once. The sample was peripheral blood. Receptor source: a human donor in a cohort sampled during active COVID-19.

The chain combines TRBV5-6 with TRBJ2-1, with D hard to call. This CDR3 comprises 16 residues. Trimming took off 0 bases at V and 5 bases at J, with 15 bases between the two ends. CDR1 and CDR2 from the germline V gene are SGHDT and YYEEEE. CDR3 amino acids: CASSLATGVTNNEQFF. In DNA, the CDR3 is TGTGCCAGCAGCTTGGCTACCGGTGTAACTAACAATGAGCAGTTCTTC.

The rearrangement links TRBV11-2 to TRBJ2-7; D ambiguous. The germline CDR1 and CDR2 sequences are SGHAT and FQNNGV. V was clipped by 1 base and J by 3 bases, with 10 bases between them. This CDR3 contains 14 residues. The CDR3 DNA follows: TGTGCCAGCAGCTTAGGAAGCCCTATCTACGAGCAGTACTTC. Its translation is CASSLGSPIYEQYF.

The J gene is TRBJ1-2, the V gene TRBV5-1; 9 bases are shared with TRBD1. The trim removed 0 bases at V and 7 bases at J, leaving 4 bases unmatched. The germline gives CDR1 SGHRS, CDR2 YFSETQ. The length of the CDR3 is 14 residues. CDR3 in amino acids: CASSLVGQGSGYTF. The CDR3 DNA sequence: TGCGCCAGCAGCTTGGTGGGACAGGGTTCTGGCTACACCTTC.

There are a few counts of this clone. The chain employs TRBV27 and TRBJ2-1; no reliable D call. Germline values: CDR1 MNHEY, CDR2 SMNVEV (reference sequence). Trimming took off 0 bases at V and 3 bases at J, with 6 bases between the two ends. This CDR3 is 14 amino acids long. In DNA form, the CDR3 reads TGTGCCAGCAGTTTATCTGCAGGCTACAATGAGCAGTTCTTC. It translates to CASSLSAGYNEQFF.

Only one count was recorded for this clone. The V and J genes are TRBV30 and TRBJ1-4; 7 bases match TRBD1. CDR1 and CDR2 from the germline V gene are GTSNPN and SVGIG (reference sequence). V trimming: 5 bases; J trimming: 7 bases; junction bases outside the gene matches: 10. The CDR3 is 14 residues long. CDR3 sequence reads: CAWDEGQHGEKLFF. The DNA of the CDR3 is TGTGCCTGGGATGAGGGACAGCACGGTGAAAAACTGTTTTTT.

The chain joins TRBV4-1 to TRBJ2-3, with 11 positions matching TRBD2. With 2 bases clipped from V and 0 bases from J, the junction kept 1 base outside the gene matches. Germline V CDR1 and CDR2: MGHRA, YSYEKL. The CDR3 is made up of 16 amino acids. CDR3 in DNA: TGCGCCAGCAGCCAACTAGCGGGGGGCAGCACAGATACGCAGTATTTT. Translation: CASSQLAGGSTDTQYF.

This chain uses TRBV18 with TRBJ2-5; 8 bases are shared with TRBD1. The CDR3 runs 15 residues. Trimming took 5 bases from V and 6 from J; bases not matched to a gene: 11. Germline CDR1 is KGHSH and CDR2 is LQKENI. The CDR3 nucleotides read TGTGCCAGCTCATCAGGACAGGGATCCGCAAAGACCCAGTACTTC. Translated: CASSSGQGSAKTQYF. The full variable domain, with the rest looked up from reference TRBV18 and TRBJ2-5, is NAGVMQNPRHLVRRRGQEARLRCSPMKGHSHVYWYRQLPEEGLKFMVYLQKENIIDESGMPKERFSAEFPKEGPSILRIQQVVRGDSAAYFCASSSGQGSAKTQYFGPGTRLLVL.

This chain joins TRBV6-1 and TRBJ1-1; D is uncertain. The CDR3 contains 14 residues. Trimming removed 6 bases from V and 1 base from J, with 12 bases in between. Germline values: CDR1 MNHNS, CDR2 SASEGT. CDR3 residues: CASSRLAANTEAFF. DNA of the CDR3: TGTGCCAGCAGCCGACTTGCAGCGAACACTGAAGCTTTCTTT.

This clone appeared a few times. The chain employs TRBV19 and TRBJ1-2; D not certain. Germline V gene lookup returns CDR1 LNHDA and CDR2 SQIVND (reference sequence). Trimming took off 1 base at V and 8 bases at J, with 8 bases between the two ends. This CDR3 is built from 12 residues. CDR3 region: CASSIGLNGYTF. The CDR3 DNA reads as TGTGCCAGTAGTATAGGGCTGAACGGCTACACCTTC.

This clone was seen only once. CDR3 DNA: TGTGCCAGCAGTGACGGACTTCGGAGCTCCTACGAGCAGTACTTC. It translates to CASSDGLRSSYEQYF. V is TRBV25-1 and J is TRBJ2-7; D possibly corresponds to TRBD2 (5 bases). Trimming shortened V by 3 bases and J by 0 bases, and 12 bases separated the two germline ends. This CDR3 spans 15 amino acids. Germline lookup yields CDR1 MGHDK and CDR2 SYGVNS.

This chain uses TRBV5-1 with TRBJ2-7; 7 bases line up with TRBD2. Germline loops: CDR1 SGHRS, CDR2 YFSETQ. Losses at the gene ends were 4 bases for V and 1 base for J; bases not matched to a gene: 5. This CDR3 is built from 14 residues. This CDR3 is CASSATGGSYEQYF. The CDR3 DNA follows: TGCGCCAGCAGCGCAACGGGGGGTTCCTACGAGCAGTACTTC.

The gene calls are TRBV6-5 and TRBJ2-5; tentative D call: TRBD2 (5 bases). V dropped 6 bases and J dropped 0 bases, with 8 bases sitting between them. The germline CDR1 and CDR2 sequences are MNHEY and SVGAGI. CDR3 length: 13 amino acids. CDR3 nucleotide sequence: TGTGCCAGCAGAAGAGGGTACCAAGAGACCCAGTACTTC. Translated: CASRRGYQETQYF.

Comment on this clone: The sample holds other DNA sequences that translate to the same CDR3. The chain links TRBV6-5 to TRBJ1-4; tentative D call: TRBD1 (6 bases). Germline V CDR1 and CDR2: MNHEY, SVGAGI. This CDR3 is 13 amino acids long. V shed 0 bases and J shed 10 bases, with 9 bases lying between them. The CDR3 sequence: CASSYSKGGKLFF. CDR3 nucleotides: TGTGCCAGCAGTTACTCGAAAGGGGGAAAACTGTTTTTT.

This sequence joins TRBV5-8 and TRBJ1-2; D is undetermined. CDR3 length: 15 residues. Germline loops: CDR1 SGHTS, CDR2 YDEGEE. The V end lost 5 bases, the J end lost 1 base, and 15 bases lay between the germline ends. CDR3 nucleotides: TGTGCCAGCAGTCCAGCTCCCTCGGGTAACTATGGCTACACCTTC. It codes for CASSPAPSGNYGYTF.

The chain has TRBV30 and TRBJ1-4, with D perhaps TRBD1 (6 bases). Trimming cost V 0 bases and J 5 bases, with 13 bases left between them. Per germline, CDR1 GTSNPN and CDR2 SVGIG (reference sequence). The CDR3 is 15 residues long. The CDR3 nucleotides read TGTGCCTGGAGTGTAGGGGGGGGGATAAATGAAAAACTGTTTTTT. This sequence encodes CAWSVGGGINEKLFF.